This T cell receptor (beta chain) was sequenced in a study of beta chain features in type 1 diabetes. The investigators reverse transcribed all of the isolated RNA, so they sequenced expressed TCRB transcripts. Assay: immunoSEQ multiplex PCR; the TCRdb copy retains only in-frame clones and omits some. The data show 130,000 or so clones, roughly 10% seen once. This clone was seen only a few times. Its antigen is unidentified. Study-level findings and limits: HLA influence on TCRB rearrangement stayed unresolved here. Moderately but significantly shorter TCRB CDR3s were found in Type 1 diabetes patients in all four CD4+ subsets.

The collection from each donor was one heparinised blood draw averaging around 0.11 L. The sequence was collected from a man aged 25-45 years with type 1 diabetes. Source material: central memory CD4+ T cells from blood.

The CDR3 loop reads CASSEWTVNDGKLFF. In DNA, the CDR3 is TGTGCCAGCAGTGAATGGACAGTTAATGATGGAAAACTGTTTTTT. This chain links TRBV2 with TRBJ1-4, with D perhaps TRBD1 (6 bases). V shed 2 bases and J shed 10 bases, with 17 bases lying between them. CDR3 size: 15 residues. Germline-derived CDR1 and CDR2 are SNHLY and FYNNEI.